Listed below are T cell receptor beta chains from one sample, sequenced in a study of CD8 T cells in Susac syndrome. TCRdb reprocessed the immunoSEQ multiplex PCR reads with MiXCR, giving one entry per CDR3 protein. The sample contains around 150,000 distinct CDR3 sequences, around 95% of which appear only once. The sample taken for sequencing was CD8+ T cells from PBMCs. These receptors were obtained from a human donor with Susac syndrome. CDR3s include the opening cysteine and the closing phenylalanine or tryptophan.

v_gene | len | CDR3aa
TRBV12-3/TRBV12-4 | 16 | CASSFPRDGKNYGYTF
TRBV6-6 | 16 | CASSYSISQKGETQYF
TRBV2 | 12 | CASTSWDYGYTF
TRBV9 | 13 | CASSASQNQPQHF
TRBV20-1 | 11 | CSAILGPEQFF
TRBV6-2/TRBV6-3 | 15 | CASSRTDRRDYGYTF
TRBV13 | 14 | CASSLGGPNYGLYF
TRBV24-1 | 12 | CATSDGVGTQYF
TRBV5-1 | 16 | CASSSGTSGRPYEQYF
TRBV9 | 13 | CASKDRETDTQYF
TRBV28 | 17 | CASSPAPRQGTWREQYF
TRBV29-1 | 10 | CSADDGEQYF
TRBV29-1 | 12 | CSVLQGTGELFF
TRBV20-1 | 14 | CSAGGQGLRYGYTF
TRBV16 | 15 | CASSQSTAYNEKLFF
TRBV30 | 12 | CAWSARRETQYF
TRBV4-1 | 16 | CASSQGRQGSRHEQFF
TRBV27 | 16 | CASSFAAGQLSYEQYF
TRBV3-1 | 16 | CASNRLLAGDTGELFF
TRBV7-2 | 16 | CASSLVQGLRQYEQYF
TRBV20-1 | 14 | CSASPGQSNQPQHF
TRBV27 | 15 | CASSPQVMEQETQYF
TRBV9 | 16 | CASSVTTGTGVYEQYF
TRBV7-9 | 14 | CAIRTSGSSNEQYF
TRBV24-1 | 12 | CATSDLSGVEFF
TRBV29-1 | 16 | CSVGDREELFGYEQYF
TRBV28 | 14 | CASNRDREVETQYF
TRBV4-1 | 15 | CASRENQGHGGELFF
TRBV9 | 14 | CASSVAADNYGYTF